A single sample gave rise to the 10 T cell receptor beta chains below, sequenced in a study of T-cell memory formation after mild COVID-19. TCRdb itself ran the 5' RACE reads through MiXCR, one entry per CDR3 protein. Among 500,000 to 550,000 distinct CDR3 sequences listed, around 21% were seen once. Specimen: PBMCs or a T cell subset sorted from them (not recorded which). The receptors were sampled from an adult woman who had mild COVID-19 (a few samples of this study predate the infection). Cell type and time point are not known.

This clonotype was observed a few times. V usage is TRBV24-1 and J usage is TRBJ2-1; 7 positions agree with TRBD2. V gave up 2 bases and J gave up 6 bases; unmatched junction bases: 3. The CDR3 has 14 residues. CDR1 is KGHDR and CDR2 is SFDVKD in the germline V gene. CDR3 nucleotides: TGTGCCACCAGTGATTGGGACTACCTCAATGAGCAGTTCTTC. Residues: CATSDWDYLNEQFF.

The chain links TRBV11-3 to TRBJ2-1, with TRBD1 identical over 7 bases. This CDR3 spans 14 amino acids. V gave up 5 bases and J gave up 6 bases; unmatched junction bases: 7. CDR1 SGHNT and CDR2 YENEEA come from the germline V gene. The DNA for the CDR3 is TGTGCCAGCAGCCCCGGACAGGCCCTCAATGAGCAGTTCTTC. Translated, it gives CASSPGQALNEQFF.

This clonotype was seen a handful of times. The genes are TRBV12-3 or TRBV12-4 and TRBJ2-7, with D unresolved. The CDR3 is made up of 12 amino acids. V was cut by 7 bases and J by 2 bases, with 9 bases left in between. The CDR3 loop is CASKGGAYEQYF. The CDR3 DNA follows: TGTGCCAGCAAGGGCGGAGCCTACGAGCAGTACTTC.

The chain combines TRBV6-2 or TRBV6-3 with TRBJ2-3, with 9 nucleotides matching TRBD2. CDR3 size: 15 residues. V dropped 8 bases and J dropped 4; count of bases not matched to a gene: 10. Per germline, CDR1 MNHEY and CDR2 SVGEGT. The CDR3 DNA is TGTGCCAGCGGGAACGTAGCGGGAGTTGCAGATACGCAGTATTTT. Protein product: CASGNVAGVADTQYF.

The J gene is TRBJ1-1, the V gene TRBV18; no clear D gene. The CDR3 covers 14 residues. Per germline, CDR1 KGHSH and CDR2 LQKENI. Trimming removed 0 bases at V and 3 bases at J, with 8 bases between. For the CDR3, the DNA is TGTGCCAGCTCACCACCGGCGCGGGACACTGAAGCTTTCTTT. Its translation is CASSPPARDTEAFF. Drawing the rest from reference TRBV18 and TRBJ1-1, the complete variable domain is NAGVMQNPRHLVRRRGQEARLRCSPMKGHSHVYWYRQLPEEGLKFMVYLQKENIIDESGMPKERFSAEFPKEGPSILRIQQVVRGDSAAYFCASSPPARDTEAFFGQGTRLTVV.

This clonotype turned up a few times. The CDR3 sequence: CASSPLLVGIQETQYF. The CDR3 DNA is TGTGCCAGCAGCCCCCTATTAGTTGGAATACAAGAGACCCAGTACTTC. The chain has TRBV5-5 and TRBJ2-5; D gene uncertain. Germline loops: CDR1 SGHKS, CDR2 YYEKEE (reference sequence). This CDR3 spans 16 amino acids. Trimming cost V 4 bases and J 2 bases, with 18 bases left between them.

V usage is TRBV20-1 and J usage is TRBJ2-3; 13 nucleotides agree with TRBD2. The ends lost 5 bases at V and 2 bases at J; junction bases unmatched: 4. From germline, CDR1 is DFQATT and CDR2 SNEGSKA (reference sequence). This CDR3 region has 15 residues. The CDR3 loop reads CSAGGLAGATDTQYF. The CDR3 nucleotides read TGCAGTGCTGGAGGACTAGCGGGAGCCACAGATACGCAGTATTTT.

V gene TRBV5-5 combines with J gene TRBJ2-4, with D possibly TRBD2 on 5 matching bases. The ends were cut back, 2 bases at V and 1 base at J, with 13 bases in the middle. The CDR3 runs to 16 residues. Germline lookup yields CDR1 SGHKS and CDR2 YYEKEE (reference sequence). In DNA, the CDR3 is TGTGCCAGCAGCTTATTGCCGGAGGATGCCAAAAACATTCAGTACTTC. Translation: CASSLLPEDAKNIQYF.

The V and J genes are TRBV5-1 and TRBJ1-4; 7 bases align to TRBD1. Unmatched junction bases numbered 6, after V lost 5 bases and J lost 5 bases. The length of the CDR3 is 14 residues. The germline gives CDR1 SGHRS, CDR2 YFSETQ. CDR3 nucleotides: TGCGCCAGCAGTCGGGACAGCAGGAATGAAAAACTGTTTTTT. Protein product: CASSRDSRNEKLFF.

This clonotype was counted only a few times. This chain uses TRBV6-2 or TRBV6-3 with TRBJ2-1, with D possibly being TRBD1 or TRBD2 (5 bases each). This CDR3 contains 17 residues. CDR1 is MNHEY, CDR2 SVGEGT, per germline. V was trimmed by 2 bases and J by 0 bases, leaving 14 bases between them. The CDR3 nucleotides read TGTGCCAGCAGTTACCGAGGGGTCTCAAGCTCCTACAATGAGCAGTTCTTC. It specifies CASSYRGVSSSYNEQFF.